One and the same sample provided the 6 T cell receptor beta chains below, sequenced in a study of early T cells in non-severe SARS-CoV-2 infection. TCRdb redid the calling of the 5' RACE reads with MiXCR, one entry per CDR3 protein. Altogether approximately 58,000 distinct CDR3 sequences are present, around 12% being singletons, with the ten largest covering around 2.6%. Here the sequenced sample was whole blood, taken at baseline. These TCRs come from an adult who was a healthcare worker with PCR-confirmed SARS-CoV-2 infection or an uninfected control (not recorded which).

The rearrangement uses TRBV7-2 and TRBJ2-3; D is uncertain. Germline V gene data show CDR1 as SGHTA and CDR2 as FQGNSA. The CDR3 runs to 13 residues. The V gene lost 1 base and the J gene lost 6 bases, with 8 bases spanning the gap. The DNA for the CDR3 is TGTGCCAGCAGCTTAGTCCGGGCCGATACGCAGTATTTT. This encodes CASSLVRADTQYF. Full variable domain (outside the CDR3, taken from reference TRBV7-2 and TRBJ2-3): GAGVSQSPSNKVTEKGKDVELRCDPISGHTALYWYRQSLGQGLEFLIYFQGNSAPDKSGLPSDRFSAERTGGSVSTLTIQRTQQEDSAVYLCASSLVRADTQYFGPGTRLTVL.

This clonotype showed up just a few times. The rearrangement links TRBV4-3 to TRBJ2-7; D not resolved. The CDR3 contains 12 residues. CDR1 and CDR2 from the germline V gene are LGHNA and YSLEER. Trimming took off 0 bases at V and 4 bases at J, with 4 bases between the two ends. This CDR3 reads CASSQDRYEQYF. The CDR3 nucleotides are TGCGCCAGCAGCCAAGATCGGTACGAGCAGTACTTC.

This clonotype showed up many times. The chain's CDR3 is CASSLESHTDTQYF. In DNA form, the CDR3 reads TGCGCCAGCAGCTTGGAAAGTCACACAGATACGCAGTATTTT. The V gene is TRBV5-1, the J gene TRBJ2-3; D is unclear. Trimming cost V 0 bases and J 2 bases, with 7 bases left between them. This CDR3 has 14 residues. CDR1 and CDR2 (germline): SGHRS, YFSETQ.

This clonotype was found many times. This rearrangement joins TRBV19 to TRBJ2-4; TRBD2 matches 7 bases. Unmatched junction bases numbered 18, after V lost 5 bases and J lost 2 bases. The CDR3 is 19 residues long. Germline V gene sequence: CDR1 LNHDA, CDR2 SQIVND (reference sequence). The CDR3 loop is CASSFLSSGPRETKNIQYF. In DNA form, the CDR3 reads TGTGCCAGTAGTTTCCTCTCTAGCGGCCCGCGGGAGACCAAAAACATTCAGTACTTC.

The rearrangement uses TRBV3-1 and TRBJ2-7; 9 bases are shared with TRBD2. Germline V CDR1 and CDR2: LGHDT, YNNKEL (reference sequence). V lost 1 base and J lost 5; bases outside the gene matches: 3. The CDR3 loop spans 14 amino acids. This CDR3 is CASSQAGLANEQYF. DNA of the CDR3: TGTGCCAGCAGCCAAGCGGGACTAGCAAACGAGCAGTACTTC.

J is TRBJ2-1 and V is TRBV18; 10 bases map to TRBD2. The CDR3 has 17 residues. J gave up 1 base and V 3 bases, and 6 bases lay outside the gene matches. Germline CDR1 KGHSH, CDR2 LQKENI. CDR3 region: CASSPRTSGSSYNEQFF. The CDR3 region has the DNA TGTGCCAGCTCACCGAGGACTAGCGGTTCTTCCTACAATGAGCAGTTCTTC.